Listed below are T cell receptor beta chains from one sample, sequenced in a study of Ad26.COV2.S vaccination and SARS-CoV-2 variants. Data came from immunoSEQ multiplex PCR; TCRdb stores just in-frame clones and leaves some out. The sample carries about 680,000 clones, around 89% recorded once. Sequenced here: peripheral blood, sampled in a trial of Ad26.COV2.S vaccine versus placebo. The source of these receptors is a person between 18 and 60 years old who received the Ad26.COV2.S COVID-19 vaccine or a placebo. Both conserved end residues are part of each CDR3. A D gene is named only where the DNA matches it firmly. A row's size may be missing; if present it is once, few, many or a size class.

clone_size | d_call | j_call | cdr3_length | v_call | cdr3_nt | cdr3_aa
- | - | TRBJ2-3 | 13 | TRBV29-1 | TGCAGCGTTGCAGTTGGTGGCACAGATACGCAGTATTTT | CSVAVGGTDTQYF
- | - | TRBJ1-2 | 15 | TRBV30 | TGTGCCTGGAGTGTAAGGGGGGCAGTAGGCTATGGCTACACCTTC | CAWSVRGAVGYGYTF
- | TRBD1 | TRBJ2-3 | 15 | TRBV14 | TGTGCCAGCAGCCACGGGACAGGGAACACAGATACGCAGTATTTT | CASSHGTGNTDTQYF
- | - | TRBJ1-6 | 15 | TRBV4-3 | TGCGCCAGCAGCCAAGGGGGGAGGTATAATTCACCCCTCCACTTT | CASSQGGRYNSPLHF
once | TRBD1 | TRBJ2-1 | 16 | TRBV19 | TGTGCCAGTAGTATAGATGGGGACAGGGTGTACAATGAGCAGTTCTTC | CASSIDGDRVYNEQFF
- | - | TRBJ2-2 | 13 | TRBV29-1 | TGCAGCGTTGACAGGGCTAACACCGGGGAGCTGTTTTTT | CSVDRANTGELFF
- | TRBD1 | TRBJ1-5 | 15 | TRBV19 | TGTGCCAGTAGTGCCAGACAGGGTTACAATCAGCCCCAGCATTTT | CASSARQGYNQPQHF
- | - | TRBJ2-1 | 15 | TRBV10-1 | TGCGCCAGCAGTGAGACCGGGGGTTCCTACAATGAGCAGTTCTTC | CASSETGGSYNEQFF
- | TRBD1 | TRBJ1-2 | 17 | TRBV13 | TGTGCCAGCAGCTTAGACCCCACCAGAGGACAGGGAAGTGGCTACACCTTC | CASSLDPTRGQGSGYTF
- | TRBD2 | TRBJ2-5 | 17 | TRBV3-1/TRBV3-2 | TGTGCCAGCAGCCAAGATGCGCTAGCGGGAGTCCAAGAGACCCAGTACTTC | CASSQDALAGVQETQYF
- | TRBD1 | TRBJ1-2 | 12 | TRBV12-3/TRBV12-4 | TGTGCCAGCAGTCAGGGGGGCTATGGCTACACCTTC | CASSQGGYGYTF
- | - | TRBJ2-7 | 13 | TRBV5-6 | TGTGCCAGCAGCCTTTCCCGGGTGGCCGAGCAGTACTTC | CASSLSRVAEQYF
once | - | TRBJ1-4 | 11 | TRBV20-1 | TGCAGTGCTTATCAGGGGGAAAAACTGTTTTTT | CSAYQGEKLFF
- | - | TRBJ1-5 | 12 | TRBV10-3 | TGTGCCAACGGGGATTTCAATCAGCCCCAGCATTTT | CANGDFNQPQHF
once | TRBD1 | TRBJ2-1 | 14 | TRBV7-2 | TGTGCCAGCCGTACCATTGACAGGGGCAATGAGCAGTTCTTC | CASRTIDRGNEQFF
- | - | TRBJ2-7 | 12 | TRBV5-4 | TGTGCCAGCAGCTTGGGGTTTGGCGAGCAGTACTTC | CASSLGFGEQYF
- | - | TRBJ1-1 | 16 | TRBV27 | TGTGCCAGCAGCCTCTCGACAGCCCTTCGGCGTACTGAAGCTTTCTTT | CASSLSTALRRTEAFF
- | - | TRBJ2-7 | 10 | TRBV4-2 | TGTGCCAGCCCTCAACTAGAGCAGTACTTC | CASPQLEQYF
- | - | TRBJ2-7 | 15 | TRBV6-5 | TGTGCCAGCAGTCGCTCCGGGACGGCCACTTACGAGCAGTACTTC | CASSRSGTATYEQYF
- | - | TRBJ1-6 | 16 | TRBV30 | TGTGCCTGGAGTGTACTGAACAGTTACTATAATTCACCCCTCCACTTT | CAWSVLNSYYNSPLHF
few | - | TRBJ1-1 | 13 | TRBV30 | TGTGCCTGGAGTGCATGGCAGGACACTGAAGCTTTCTTT | CAWSAWQDTEAFF
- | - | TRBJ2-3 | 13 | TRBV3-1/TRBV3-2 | TGTGCCAGCAGCCTACAGGGCTCAGATACGCAGTATTTT | CASSLQGSDTQYF
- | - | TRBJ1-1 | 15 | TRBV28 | TGTGCCAGCAGTTTAGGTGGTTACATGAACACTGAAGCTTTCTTT | CASSLGGYMNTEAFF
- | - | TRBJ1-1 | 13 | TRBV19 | TGTGCCAGTAGTGTGGCAGTAAACACTGAAGCTTTCTTT | CASSVAVNTEAFF
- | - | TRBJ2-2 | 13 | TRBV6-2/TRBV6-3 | TGTGCCAGCAGTTACACTAACACCGGGGAGCTGTTTTTT | CASSYTNTGELFF
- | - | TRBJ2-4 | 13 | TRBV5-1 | TGCGCCAGCAGCTTGACGGGAGAGGACATTCAGTACTTC | CASSLTGEDIQYF
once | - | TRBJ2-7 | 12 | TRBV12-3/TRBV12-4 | TGTGCCAGCAGTGCAGGGGTGGACGAGCAGTACTTC | CASSAGVDEQYF
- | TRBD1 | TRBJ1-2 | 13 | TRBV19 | TGTGCCAGTACCCAGACAGGGGCCTATGGCTACACCTTC | CASTQTGAYGYTF
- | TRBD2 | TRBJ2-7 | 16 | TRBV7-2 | TGTGCCAGCAGCTTAGCGAGTAGCGGGGGGGCCTACGAGCAGTACTTC | CASSLASSGGAYEQYF
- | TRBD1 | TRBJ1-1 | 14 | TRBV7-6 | TGTGCCAGCAGCTTAGCTGAGGGGGCCACTGAAGCTTTCTTT | CASSLAEGATEAFF
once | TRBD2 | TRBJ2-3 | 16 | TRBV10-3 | TGTGCCATCAGGTCCGGGACTAGCGGGAACACAGATACGCAGTATTTT | CAIRSGTSGNTDTQYF
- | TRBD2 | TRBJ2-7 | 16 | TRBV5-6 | TGTGCCAGCAGTGAATTTATCCTAGCGGGGGTGTACGAGCAGTACTTC | CASSEFILAGVYEQYF
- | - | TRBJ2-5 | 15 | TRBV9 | TGTGCCAGCAGCCGGACGGGGGGCCGACAAGAGACCCAGTACTTC | CASSRTGGRQETQYF
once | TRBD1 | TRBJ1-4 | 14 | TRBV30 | TGTGCCTGGAGTTTGGACAGGCTAAATGAAAAACTGTTTTTT | CAWSLDRLNEKLFF
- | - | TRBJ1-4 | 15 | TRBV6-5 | TGTGCCAGCAAGGGGAATGGTGCAACTAATGAAAAACTGTTTTTT | CASKGNGATNEKLFF
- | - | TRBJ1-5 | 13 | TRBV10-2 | TGCGCCAGCAGTGAGCATAGCAATCAGCCCCAGCATTTT | CASSEHSNQPQHF
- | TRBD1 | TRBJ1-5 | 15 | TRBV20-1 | TGCAGTGCTAGTAGGGGGCGCGCGGCCTATCAGCCCCAGCATTTT | CSASRGRAAYQPQHF
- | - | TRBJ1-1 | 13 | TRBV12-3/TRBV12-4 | TGTGCCAGCAGTCCCGGTTTGAACACTGAAGCTTTCTTT | CASSPGLNTEAFF
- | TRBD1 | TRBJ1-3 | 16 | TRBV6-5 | TGTGCCAGCAGTTACGCTGGACAGGGGATGGGAAACACCATATATTTT | CASSYAGQGMGNTIYF
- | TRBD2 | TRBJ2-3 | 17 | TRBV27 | TGTGCCAGCAGTCCCTCTAGCGGGCTACTAAGCACAGATACGCAGTATTTT | CASSPSSGLLSTDTQYF
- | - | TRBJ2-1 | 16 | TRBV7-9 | TGTGCCAGCAGCGCCTCCGTCCGGGACCGCTACAATGAGCAGTTCTTC | CASSASVRDRYNEQFF
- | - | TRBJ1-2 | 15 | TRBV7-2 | TGTGCCAGCAGCTTAGGTGGCAGCAAATCCGATGGCTACACCTTC | CASSLGGSKSDGYTF
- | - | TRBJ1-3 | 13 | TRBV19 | TGTGCCAGTAGTATGGGATCTGGAAACACCATATATTTT | CASSMGSGNTIYF
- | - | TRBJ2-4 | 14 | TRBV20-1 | TGCAGTGCTAGTGCCGGCTACGCCAAAAACATTCAGTACTTC | CSASAGYAKNIQYF
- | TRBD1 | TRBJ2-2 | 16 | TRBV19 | TGTGCCAGTAGTATGGGAAGGACAGGGAACACCGGGGAGCTGTTTTTT | CASSMGRTGNTGELFF
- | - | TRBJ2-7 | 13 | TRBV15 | TGTGCCACCAGCAGAGATAGTGTGGCCGAGCAGTACTTC | CATSRDSVAEQYF
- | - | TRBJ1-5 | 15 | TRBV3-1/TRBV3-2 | TGTGCCAGCAGCCAAGATTTCAGTCTCGGTCAGCCCCAGCATTTT | CASSQDFSLGQPQHF
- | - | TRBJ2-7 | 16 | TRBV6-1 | TGTGCCAGCAGTGATGGCCCGGGTTTCTCTTCCTACGAGCAGTACTTC | CASSDGPGFSSYEQYF